Following are 32 T cell receptor beta chains from one sample sequenced in a study of shared T cell receptors in the human thymus. The repertoire was sequenced with immunoSEQ multiplex PCR; TCRdb's copy has only in-frame clones and lacks some. The sample carries about 710,000 clones, around 87% recorded once. These data are also associated with another study on human thymus T cells.

Sequencing was performed on thymocytes. The receptors come from a boy in the first two years of life with a congenital heart defect.

The chain combines TRBV27 with TRBJ1-3, with unresolved D. The V gene lost 6 bases and the J gene lost 7 bases, with 16 bases spanning the gap. In germline, CDR1 is MNHEY, CDR2 SMNVEV (reference sequence). The CDR3 is 14 residues long. CDR3 region: CASRPDGPGNTIYF. CDR3 bases: TGTGCCAGCAGACCCGACGGCCCCGGGAACACCATATATTTT.

This sequence joins TRBV28 and TRBJ2-3; 8 bases map to TRBD2. Germline CDR1 and CDR2: MDHEN and SYDVKM. With V trimmed by 8 bases and J by 1 base, 5 bases remained unmatched. This CDR3 comprises 14 residues. The CDR3 is CASVGRGGTDTQYF. As DNA, the CDR3 is TGTGCCAGCGTGGGGCGGGGGGGCACAGATACGCAGTATTTT. Full variable domain (outside the CDR3, taken from reference TRBV28 and TRBJ2-3): DVKVTQSSRYLVKRTGEKVFLECVQDMDHENMFWYRQDPGLGLRLIYFSYDVKMKEKGDIPEGYSVSREKKERFSLILESASTNQTSMYLCASVGRGGTDTQYFGPGTRLTVL.

This rearrangement joins TRBV4-2 to TRBJ2-5, with D unclear. The J call may be wrong; the DNA end is better matched by TRBJ2-7. The CDR3 contains 13 residues. CDR1 and CDR2 from the germline V gene are LGHNA and YNFKEQ. CDR3: CASSQAPGYEQYF. The CDR3 bases are TGTGCCAGCAGCCAAGCGCCAGGCTACGAGCAGTACTTC.

This chain connects TRBV27 to TRBJ2-3; 8 positions agree with TRBD2. The CDR3 sequence is 15 residues long. CDR1 and CDR2 from the germline V gene are MNHEY and SMNVEV (reference sequence). With 7 bases clipped from V and 0 bases from J, the junction kept 6 bases outside the gene matches. CDR3 residues: CASTFGGGSTDTQYF. CDR3 bases: TGTGCCAGCACCTTCGGGGGGGGGAGCACAGATACGCAGTATTTT.

The V and J genes are TRBV7-9 and TRBJ1-1; D is uncertain. CDR1 SEHNR and CDR2 FQNEAQ come from the germline V gene (reference sequence). V was pared by 7 bases and J by 8 bases, with 14 bases between. This CDR3 comprises 12 residues. The CDR3 DNA reads as TGTGCCAGCACAATCATCGGGTCGGAAGCTTTCTTT. Translating it yields CASTIIGSEAFF.

This chain links TRBV4-1 with TRBJ2-7, with 11 bases that match TRBD2. Germline-derived CDR1 and CDR2 are MGHRA and YSYEKL. The V segment lost 0 bases and the J segment 0 bases; nucleotides outside the gene matches: 13. The CDR3 spans 20 residues. In DNA form, the CDR3 reads TGCGCCAGCAGCCAAGAGGAGTTGATAGGACTAGCGGGCTTCTCCTACGAGCAGTACTTC. It encodes CASSQEELIGLAGFSYEQYF.

The CDR3 nucleotides are TGTGCCAGCAGCCCCGTTTCGGGGGACGGAAACACCATATATTTT. Translation: CASSPVSGDGNTIYF. This chain connects TRBV5-5 to TRBJ1-3, with D perhaps TRBD1 (5 bases). CDR3 length: 15 amino acids. Germline V gene sequence: CDR1 SGHKS, CDR2 YYEKEE (reference sequence). Deletions cut 4 bases from V and 4 bases from J, with 15 bases between.

This clone was counted once. The chain employs TRBV4-3 and TRBJ2-3; perhaps TRBD2 as D (5 bases). V was pared by 3 bases and J by 6 bases, with 16 bases between. The CDR3 covers 15 residues. The germline V gene encodes CDR1 LGHNA and CDR2 YSLEER. CDR3 sequence: CASSHGRTVRDTQYF. DNA of the CDR3: TGCGCCAGCAGCCACGGTAGGACTGTTCGGGATACGCAGTATTTT.

The chain couples TRBV4-2 to TRBJ1-2; D gene unclear. Germline V gives CDR1 LGHNA, CDR2 YNFKEQ. V lost 8 bases and J lost 3, with 16 bases in between. This CDR3 is built from 14 residues. The CDR3 DNA reads as TGTGCCAGCCAGCCGGGGTCCTCAGACTATGGCTACACCTTC. This encodes CASQPGSSDYGYTF.

The J gene is TRBJ1-6, the V gene TRBV2; D perhaps matches TRBD1 (6 bases). Trimming removed 2 bases at V and 8 bases at J, with 19 bases between. CDR3 length equals 17 residues. Per the germline V gene, CDR1 is SNHLY and CDR2 is FYNNEI. CDR3 amino acids: CASSELGQKRSDSPLHF. DNA of the CDR3: TGTGCCAGCAGTGAATTGGGACAAAAAAGGTCGGATTCACCCCTCCACTTT.

This chain links TRBV6-5 with TRBJ2-1, with D hard to call. The CDR3 has 13 amino acids. V lost 6 bases, J lost 7 bases, and 13 bases lay in between. The germline V gene encodes CDR1 MNHEY and CDR2 SVGAGI. CDR3 nucleotide sequence: TGTGCCAGCAGAGCAAAATCATGGAATGAGCAGTTCTTC. Its translation: CASRAKSWNEQFF.

The V call is TRBV27, the J call TRBJ2-1; 10 bases agree with TRBD2. The CDR3 runs 14 residues. The germline gives CDR1 MNHEY, CDR2 SMNVEV (reference sequence). V shed 6 bases, J shed 4 bases, and the junction held 3 bases outside the gene matches. The CDR3 region is CASSEREGYNEQFF. CDR3 nucleotide sequence: TGTGCCAGCAGCGAGCGGGAGGGGTACAATGAGCAGTTCTTC.

The chain links TRBV20-1 to TRBJ2-7, with 8 bases aligning to TRBD1. The CDR3 runs 11 residues. Germline CDR1 DFQATT, CDR2 SNEGSKA (reference sequence). The CDR3 region is CRMDRDYEQYF. The CDR3 DNA reads TGCAGAATGGACAGGGATTACGAGCAGTACTTC.

V usage is TRBV6-6 and J usage is TRBJ2-7; 8 bases line up with TRBD1. The germline V gene encodes CDR1 MNHNY and CDR2 SVGAGI (reference sequence). The CDR3 covers 14 residues. Trimming cost V 6 bases and J 4 bases; bases outside gene matches: 8. The CDR3 bases are TGTGCCAGCAGACCCCGACAGGGGAGATACGAGCAGTACTTC. This encodes CASRPRQGRYEQYF.

V gene TRBV6-5 combines with J gene TRBJ2-7; perhaps TRBD1 as D (5 bases). Trimming pared 0 bases from V and 2 bases from J, leaving 11 bases between. The length of the CDR3 is 15 residues. Germline CDR1 and CDR2: MNHEY and SVGAGI. The CDR3 DNA follows: TGTGCCAGCAGTTACTCCAACAGGACGCCCTACGAGCAGTACTTC. Amino acids: CASSYSNRTPYEQYF.

This chain connects TRBV4-1 to TRBJ2-5; a weak D match, TRBD2 (5 bases). Germline CDR1 reads MGHRA; CDR2 reads YSYEKL. The CDR3 covers 16 residues. Trimming took off 2 bases at V and 0 bases at J, with 13 bases between the two ends. The CDR3 coding sequence is TGCGCCAGCAGCCAAATTACGGAGCGGTACCAAGAGACCCAGTACTTC. Translation gives CASSQITERYQETQYF.

V gene TRBV6-6 combines with J gene TRBJ1-1; 10 nucleotides agree with TRBD1. With V trimmed by 7 bases and J by 11 bases, 4 bases remained unmatched. The CDR3 spans 11 residues. CDR1 is MNHNY and CDR2 is SVGAGI in the germline V gene (reference sequence). CDR3 residues: CASTPGQGAFF. The CDR3 DNA sequence: TGTGCCAGCACCCCGGGACAGGGGGCTTTCTTT.

The chain recombines TRBV6-5 with TRBJ2-1; the match to TRBD2 covers 9 bases. The CDR3 sequence is 15 residues long. Germline CDR1 reads MNHEY; CDR2 reads SVGAGI. The ends lost 4 bases at V and 6 bases at J; junction bases unmatched: 7. The chain's CDR3 is CASSLTGTSRNEQFF. The CDR3 nucleotides are TGTGCCAGCAGTTTGACCGGGACTAGCCGCAATGAGCAGTTCTTC.

The chain is built from TRBV9 and TRBJ2-3, with 8 nucleotides matching TRBD2. Trimming removed 0 bases from V and 3 bases from J; junction bases left unmatched: 9. CDR1 SGDLS and CDR2 YYNGEE come from the germline V gene. The CDR3 runs to 17 residues. As DNA, the CDR3 is TGTGCCAGCAGCGTAGAATCTGCGCGGGGGGAAACAGATACGCAGTATTTT. This encodes CASSVESARGETDTQYF.

The V gene is TRBV6-1, the J gene TRBJ2-7, with TRBD1 matching over 8 bases. V shed 6 bases, J shed 5 bases, and the junction held 9 bases outside the gene matches. CDR1 and CDR2 (germline): MNHNS, SASEGT. CDR3 length equals 14 residues. CDR3 bases: TGTGCCAGCAGGGGTAGGACAGGGACTCACGAGCAGTACTTC. It is translated as CASRGRTGTHEQYF.

The CDR3 bases are TGTGCCAGTAGTATATCCGTCTCTGGAAACACCATATATTTT. Translating it yields CASSISVSGNTIYF. The chain carries TRBV19 and TRBJ1-3; no definite D call. The CDR3 length is 14 residues. V was trimmed by 2 bases and J by 0 bases, leaving 5 bases between them. Germline assignment: CDR1 LNHDA and CDR2 SQIVND (reference sequence).

The CDR3 here is CASSPGTLTSYEQYF. Written as DNA, the CDR3 is TGTGCCAGTTCCCCCGGGACACTGACCTCCTACGAGCAGTACTTC. The gene calls are TRBV19 and TRBJ2-7, with D perhaps TRBD1 (6 bases). The germline gives CDR1 LNHDA, CDR2 SQIVND (reference sequence). With 8 bases removed from V and 0 bases from J, the gap between germline ends came to 17 bases. The CDR3 has 15 residues.

This chain uses TRBV5-1 with TRBJ2-3, with 8 bases that match TRBD2. Germline values: CDR1 SGHRS, CDR2 YFSETQ. The CDR3 spans 19 residues. The ends lost 4 bases at V and 10 bases at J; junction bases unmatched: 26. The CDR3 here is CASSPYPQGLAARKVPQYF. The CDR3 nucleotides read TGCGCCAGCAGCCCATACCCCCAAGGACTAGCAGCCCGAAAAGTACCGCAGTATTTT.

The chain links TRBV2 to TRBJ2-2; 7 bases are shared with TRBD2. Germline CDR1 and CDR2: SNHLY and FYNNEI. V shed 6 bases, J shed 0 bases, and the junction held 10 bases outside the gene matches. This CDR3 is built from 17 residues. The CDR3 coding sequence is TGTGCCAGCAGGGAAAAAACTAGCGTGACGAACACCGGGGAGCTGTTTTTT. Translating it yields CASREKTSVTNTGELFF. Drawing the rest from reference TRBV2 and TRBJ2-2, the complete variable domain is EPEVTQTPSHQVTQMGQEVILRCVPISNHLYFYWYRQILGQKVEFLVSFYNNEISEKSEIFDDQFSVERPDGSNFTLKIRSTKLEDSAMYFCASREKTSVTNTGELFFGEGSRLTVL.

This clone came up a few times. The chain uses TRBV4-3 and TRBJ2-5; 7 bases align to TRBD1. CDR1 is LGHNA, CDR2 YSLEER, per germline. With 0 bases clipped from V and 4 bases from J, the junction kept 8 bases outside the gene matches. This CDR3 spans 16 amino acids. The CDR3 is CASSQDRFDRVETQYF. CDR3 bases: TGCGCCAGCAGCCAAGATAGGTTCGACAGGGTAGAGACCCAGTACTTC.

The chain uses TRBV6-5 and TRBJ2-1; D gene unclear. V was cut by 0 bases and J by 8 bases, with 14 bases left in between. The germline V gene has CDR1 MNHEY and CDR2 SVGAGI. The CDR3 extends over 15 amino acids. The CDR3 DNA sequence: TGTGCCAGCAGTTACTCAGCTCGTTCGTCCCATGAGCAGTTCTTC. Its protein product is CASSYSARSSHEQFF.

The J gene is TRBJ1-1, the V gene TRBV29-1; D gene uncertain. Trimming took 4 bases from V and 2 from J, leaving 8 bases between them. Looked up from germline, CDR1 is SQVTM and CDR2 is ANQGSEA. The CDR3 totals 12 residues. As DNA, the CDR3 is TGCAGCGTTGTGTGGCAAAACACTGAAGCTTTCTTT. It codes for CSVVWQNTEAFF.

The chain carries TRBV5-6 and TRBJ1-3; perhaps TRBD1 as D (6 bases). CDR1 SGHDT and CDR2 YYEEEE come from the germline V gene. V was shortened by 0 bases and J by 2 bases, with 12 bases between the two germline ends. The CDR3 is made up of 16 amino acids. The CDR3 nucleotides are TGTGCCAGCAGCTTGGACAGGGAAAGGCCTGGAAACACCATATATTTT. Translated, it gives CASSLDRERPGNTIYF. Complete variable domain (other parts from reference TRBV5-6 and TRBJ1-3): DAGVTQSPTHLIKTRGQQVTLRCSPKSGHDTVSWYQQALGQGPQFIFQYYEEEERQRGNFPDRFSGHQFPNYSSELNVNALLLGDSALYLCASSLDRERPGNTIYFGEGSWLTVV.

The CDR3 loop is CASSEVGLAGDTDTQYF. The CDR3 DNA reads TGCGCCAGCAGTGAGGTGGGGCTAGCGGGAGACACAGATACGCAGTATTTT. This chain links TRBV10-1 with TRBJ2-3; TRBD2 matches 10 bases. Germline trimming cut 2 bases from V and 2 bases from J; bases unmatched to any gene: 7. The germline V gene encodes CDR1 WNHNN and CDR2 SYGVQD (reference sequence). The CDR3 loop spans 17 amino acids.

The chain joins TRBV29-1 to TRBJ2-1, with TRBD2 matching over 11 bases. The CDR3 loop spans 20 amino acids. Trimming removed 2 bases from V and 0 bases from J; junction bases left unmatched: 15. Germline V CDR1 and CDR2: SQVTM, ANQGSEA. The CDR3 region has the DNA TGCAGCGTTGAATCGTATCGGACTAGCGGGCCCCCTAGCTCCTACAATGAGCAGTTCTTC. Its protein is CSVESYRTSGPPSSYNEQFF.

The V and J genes are TRBV28 and TRBJ2-7; 8 bases are a match to TRBD2. Germline V CDR1 and CDR2: MDHEN, SYDVKM. The J segment lost 1 base and the V segment lost 6 bases, leaving 8 bases of the junction unmatched. This CDR3 is built from 15 residues. The CDR3 DNA sequence: TGTGCCAGCAGCCTCCTAGCGGGCCCGTCCTACGAGCAGTACTTC. Translated: CASSLLAGPSYEQYF.

This clone was counted a few times. This chain uses TRBV7-6 with TRBJ2-7, with TRBD1 identical over 8 bases. The V gene's germline CDR1 is SGHVS and CDR2 FNYEAQ. The CDR3 consists of 17 residues. Trimming cost V 3 bases and J 3 bases; bases outside gene matches: 13. CDR3 sequence reads: CASSLVVEGQEDYEQYF. In nucleotides, the CDR3 is TGTGCCAGCAGCTTGGTCGTTGAGGGACAGGAGGACTACGAGCAGTACTTC.